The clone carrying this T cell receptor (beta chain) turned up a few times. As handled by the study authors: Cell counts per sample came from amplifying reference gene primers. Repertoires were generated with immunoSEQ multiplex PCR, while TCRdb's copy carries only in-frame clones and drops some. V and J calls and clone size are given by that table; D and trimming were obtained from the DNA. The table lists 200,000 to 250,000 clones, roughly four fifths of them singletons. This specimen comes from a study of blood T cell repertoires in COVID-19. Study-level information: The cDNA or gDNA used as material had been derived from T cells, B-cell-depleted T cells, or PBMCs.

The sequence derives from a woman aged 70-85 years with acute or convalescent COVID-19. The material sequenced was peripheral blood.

CDR3 coding DNA: TGTGCCAGCAGCCAGGGAACAGGGGGGCAATCACCCCTCCACTTT. Its translation is CASSQGTGGQSPLHF. This chain uses TRBV3-1 (or the pseudogene TRBV3-2) with TRBJ1-6, with 8 bases identical to TRBD1. The CDR3 covers 15 residues. The junction had 8 bases not matched to a gene; V was cut back by 3 bases and J by 10 bases. Germline V lookup: CDR1 LGHDT, CDR2 YNNKEL (reference sequence).